There are a few counts of the clone carrying this T cell receptor (beta chain). TCRdb reprocessed the 5' RACE reads with MiXCR, giving one entry per CDR3 protein. This sample has approximately 630,000 distinct CDR3 sequences, with just over 7% found just once. The entry originates in a study of identical twins. In germline, CDR1 is WNHNN, CDR2 SYGVQD (reference sequence). Deletions cut 3 bases from V and 1 base from J, with 10 bases between. CDR3 length equals 15 residues. This same sample was also taken into another study, of yellow fever vaccine responses in identical twins.

Material for sequencing was PBMCs. The receptor was isolated from a woman aged 18-30 years in good health. The V and J genes are TRBV10-1 and TRBJ2-1, with D unresolved. Here the CDR3 DNA reads TGCGCCAGCAGTGATTTTATGGAGTCCTACAATGAGCAGTTCTTC. It is translated as CASSDFMESYNEQFF.